These T cell receptor beta chains were read from a single sample in a study of T-cell reconstitution after alpha-beta-depleted transplantation in children. TCRdb called the PCR reads again in MiXCR, with one record for every CDR3 protein. The repertoire holds almost 600,000 distinct CDR3 sequences, with 25% to 30% as singletons. The sample here was PBMCs, taken before TCRalphabeta/CD19-depleted stem cell transplant. The receptor set was obtained from a boy under three years old with Wiskott-Aldrich syndrome, due to receive a stem cell transplant. CDR3s include the opening cysteine and the closing phenylalanine or tryptophan. Each record gives: clone size, V gene, J gene, D gene, CDR3 DNA, CDR3 protein. D genes are given only for firm matches. Clone size is shown for a subset of rows, as once, few, many or a class of expanded clone.

.,TRBV12-3/TRBV12-4,TRBJ1-6,.,TGTGCCAGCAGTTTTTACAGGAAGGGTTCACCCCTCCACTTT,CASSFYRKGSPLHF
few,TRBV2,TRBJ2-5,TRBD1,TGTGCCAGCAGTGATAAGGGGGCCCGGCAGACCCAGTACTTC,CASSDKGARQTQYF
.,TRBV18,TRBJ2-1,.,TGTGCCAGCTCACTTACGGATGGCAATGAGCAGTTCTTC,CASSLTDGNEQFF
few,TRBV12-3/TRBV12-4,TRBJ2-5,.,TGTGCCAGCAGTTTAGGCGGGGGTGGGGGCTCAGAGACCCAGTACTTC,CASSLGGGGGSETQYF
.,TRBV12-3/TRBV12-4,TRBJ2-1,.,TGTGCCAGCACCTTAGGGCGGGATGGCCGGGGCAATGAGCAGTTCTTC,CASTLGRDGRGNEQFF
.,TRBV5-1,TRBJ2-3,TRBD2,TGCGCCAGCAGCAAGACCGAGCGGGAGAGAACGCAGTATTTT,CASSKTERERTQYF
few,TRBV5-6,TRBJ1-6,TRBD1,TGTGCCAGCACCATGAGACAGGGGGCTTATTCACCCCTCCACTTT,CASTMRQGAYSPLHF
.,TRBV20-1,TRBJ2-1,TRBD2,TGCAGTGCTAGCTCCCATTCTAGCGGCTCCTACAATGAGCAGTTCTTC,CSASSHSSGSYNEQFF
.,TRBV12-3/TRBV12-4,TRBJ2-7,.,TGTGCCAGCAGTTTAGAGACCTACGAGCAGTACTTC,CASSLETYEQYF
.,TRBV5-1,TRBJ1-1,.,TGCGCCAGCATTCCTGGTCCAGGGAACACTGAAGCTTTCTTT,CASIPGPGNTEAFF
.,TRBV5-1,TRBJ2-1,.,TGCGCCAGCAGCTTGGATTGGCGGTACAATGAGCAGTTCTTC,CASSLDWRYNEQFF
few,TRBV5-1,TRBJ2-1,.,TGCGCCAGCAGCTTGGAGATGAATGAGCAGTTCTTC,CASSLEMNEQFF
few,TRBV29-1,TRBJ1-1,.,TGCAGCGTTGTTCACAGGACCTTGAACACTGAAGCTTTCTTT,CSVVHRTLNTEAFF
few,TRBV5-6,TRBJ2-3,.,TGTGCCAGCAGCTTGGACCCGTTATCCACAGATACGCAGTATTTT,CASSLDPLSTDTQYF
.,TRBV5-1,TRBJ2-7,TRBD1,TGCGCCAGCAGCTTGTCGACAGGGCACAACGACGAGCAGTACTTC,CASSLSTGHNDEQYF
few,TRBV19,TRBJ2-2,.,TGTGCCAGTAGACAGGTGGGCACCGGGGAGCTGTTTTTT,CASRQVGTGELFF
few,TRBV20-1,TRBJ2-1,.,TGCAGTGCTAGTGCCGGGGCCTACAATGAGCAGTTCTTC,CSASAGAYNEQFF
.,TRBV15,TRBJ1-5,.,TGTGCCACTGGAGGGGGGAATCAGCCCCAGCATTTT,CATGGGNQPQHF
.,TRBV12-3/TRBV12-4,TRBJ2-1,TRBD2,TGTGCCAGCAGTTTCCGGAGGACTAGCGGGAAGGATGAGCAGTTCTTC,CASSFRRTSGKDEQFF
few,TRBV7-2,TRBJ1-1,TRBD1,TGTGCCAGCAGCCCAAGGACAGGGCATAGGAGCACTGAAGCTTTCTTT,CASSPRTGHRSTEAFF
once,TRBV5-1,TRBJ2-1,.,TGCGCCAGCAGCTTGGCTCAGAGCCTGGGGAATGAGCAGTTCTTC,CASSLAQSLGNEQFF
.,TRBV9,TRBJ2-5,.,TGTGCCAGCAGCGTAGGCCCATTCTTTGTGGAGACCCAGTACTTC,CASSVGPFFVETQYF
.,TRBV20-1,TRBJ2-2,TRBD2,TGCAGTGCTAGAGATAACAGACTAGCGGGAGTCTTTCGAAGATTCACCGGGGAGCTGTTTTTT,CSARDNRLAGVFRRFTGELFF
few,TRBV20-1,TRBJ2-4,.,TGCAGTGCTGGGGACTTCTTTCTAGCCAAAAACATTCAGTACTTC,CSAGDFFLAKNIQYF